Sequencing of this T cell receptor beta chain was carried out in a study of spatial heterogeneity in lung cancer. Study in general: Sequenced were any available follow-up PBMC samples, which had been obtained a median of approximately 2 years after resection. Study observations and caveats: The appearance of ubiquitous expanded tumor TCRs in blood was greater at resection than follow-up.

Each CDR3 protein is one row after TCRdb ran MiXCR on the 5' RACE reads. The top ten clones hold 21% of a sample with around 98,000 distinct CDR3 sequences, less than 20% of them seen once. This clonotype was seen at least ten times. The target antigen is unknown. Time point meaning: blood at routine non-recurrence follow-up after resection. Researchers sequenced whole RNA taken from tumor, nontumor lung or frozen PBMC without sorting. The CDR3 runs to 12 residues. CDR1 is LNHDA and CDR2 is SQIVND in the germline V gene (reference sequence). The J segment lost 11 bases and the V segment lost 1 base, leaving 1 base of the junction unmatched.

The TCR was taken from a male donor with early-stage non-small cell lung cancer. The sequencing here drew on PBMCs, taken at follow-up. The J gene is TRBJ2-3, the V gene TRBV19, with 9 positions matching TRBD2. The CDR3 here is CASSIGLAEQYF. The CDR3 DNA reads TGTGCCAGTAGTATAGGACTAGCGGAGCAGTATTTT.